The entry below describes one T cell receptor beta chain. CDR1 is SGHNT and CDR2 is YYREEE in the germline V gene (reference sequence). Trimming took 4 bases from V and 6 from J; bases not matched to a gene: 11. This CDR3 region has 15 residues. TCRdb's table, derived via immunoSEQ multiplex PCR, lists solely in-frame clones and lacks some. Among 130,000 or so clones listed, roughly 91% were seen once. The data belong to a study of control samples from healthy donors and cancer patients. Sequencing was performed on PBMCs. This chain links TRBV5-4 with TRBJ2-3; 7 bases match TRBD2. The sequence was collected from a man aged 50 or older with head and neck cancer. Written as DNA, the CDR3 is TGTGCCAGCAGCCCTACAAGGACTAGTTCCGATACGCAGTATTTT. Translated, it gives CASSPTRTSSDTQYF. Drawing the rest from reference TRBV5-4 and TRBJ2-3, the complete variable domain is ETGVTQSPTHLIKTRGQQVTLRCSSQSGHNTVSWYQQALGQGPQFIFQYYREEENGRGNFPPRFSGLQFPNYSSELNVNALELDDSALYLCASSPTRTSSDTQYFGPGTRLTVL.